This is a list of T cell receptor beta chains from one sample in a study of identical twins. A single record per CDR3 protein comes from TCRdb applying MiXCR to the 5' RACE reads. The sample lists around 650,000 distinct CDR3 sequences; around 7.4% were seen once. These records were also assigned to another study, of yellow fever vaccine responses in identical twins.

Source material: PBMCs. These receptors were taken from a woman under 30 in good health. CDR3s include the opening cysteine and the closing phenylalanine or tryptophan. The D gene is left open where the match is weak. Size values are once, few and many counts, or a class for expanded clones, and some rows have none.

clone_size	v_call	d_call	j_call	cdr3_aa	cdr3_nt
few	TRBV5-1	-	TRBJ2-7	CASSLLRGPYFEQYF	TGCGCCAGCAGCTTGTTGAGGGGACCGTACTTCGAGCAGTACTTC
few	TRBV15	-	TRBJ1-6	CATSRVRGRTYNSPLHF	TGTGCCACCAGCAGAGTGAGGGGAAGAACCTATAATTCACCCCTCCACTTT
few	TRBV5-5	TRBD1	TRBJ1-2	CASSLHGQGEYYGYTF	TGTGCCAGCAGCTTACATGGACAGGGAGAGTACTATGGCTACACCTTC
many	TRBV6-5	TRBD1	TRBJ2-1	CASSFGDTGETSEQFF	TGTGCCAGCAGTTTTGGGGACACAGGGGAAACGTCTGAGCAGTTCTTC
many	TRBV2	TRBD2	TRBJ2-1	CASSGPSGRAVYEQFF	TGTGCCAGCAGTGGACCGAGCGGGAGGGCCGTGTATGAGCAGTTCTTC
once	TRBV7-6	-	TRBJ1-4	CASTSLNEKLFF	TGTGCCAGCACCTCCCTGAATGAAAAACTGTTTTTT
-	TRBV20-1	-	TRBJ2-6	CSARYRESGANVLTF	TGCAGTGCTAGATACAGGGAGTCTGGGGCCAACGTCCTGACTTTC
many	TRBV6-1	-	TRBJ1-5	CASSLDSYSNQPQHF	TGTGCCAGCAGCCTCGACAGTTATAGCAATCAGCCCCAGCATTTT
few	TRBV15	-	TRBJ1-1	CATSRANTNEAFF	TGTGCCACCAGCAGAGCGAACACCAATGAAGCTTTCTTT
-	TRBV28	-	TRBJ1-4	CASSLGVGIGKLFF	TGTGCCAGCAGTTTAGGCGTGGGCATCGGAAAACTGTTTTTT